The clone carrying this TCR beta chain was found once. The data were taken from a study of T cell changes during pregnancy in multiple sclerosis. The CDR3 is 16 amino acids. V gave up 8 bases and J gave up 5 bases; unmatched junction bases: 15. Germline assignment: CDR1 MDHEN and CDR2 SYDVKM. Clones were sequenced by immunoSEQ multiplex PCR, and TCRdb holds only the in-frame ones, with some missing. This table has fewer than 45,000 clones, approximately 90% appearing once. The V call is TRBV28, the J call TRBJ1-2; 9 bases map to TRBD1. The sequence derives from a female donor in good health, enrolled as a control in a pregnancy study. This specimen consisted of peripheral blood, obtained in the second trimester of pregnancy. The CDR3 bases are TGTGCCAGCTGCTCGCCTCGGGGACAGGGCCTTTATGGCTACACCTTC. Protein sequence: CASCSPRGQGLYGYTF.